This T cell receptor (beta chain) appears in the sequencing data of a study of T cell responses to AZD1222 COVID-19 vaccine. On the study more broadly: Pooled together were second doses at about 4 or about 12 weeks. The study, taken as a whole, reports: Clonal diversity may have been underestimated in mostly white British donors.

This CDR3 spans 18 amino acids. V trimming: 4 bases; J trimming: 4 bases; junction bases outside the gene matches: 17. The germline gives CDR1 KGHSH, CDR2 LQKENI. As for this clone: Its antigen remains unidentified.

The data were produced by immunoSEQ multiplex PCR, yet TCRdb's version contains in-frame clones alone and is incomplete. The sample comprises about 160,000 clones, 90% of which are singletons, and approximately 1.4% rests with the top ten. This chain uses TRBV18 with TRBJ1-2; 8 nucleotides line up with TRBD1. The TCR was taken from an adult in good health. Here the sequenced sample was peripheral blood, taken on day 0 of AZD1222 vaccination. CDR3 nucleotides: TGTGCCAGCTCACTAGGACAGGGAATTGTAACGGTTGGCTATGGCTACACCTTC. Protein sequence: CASSLGQGIVTVGYGYTF. The variable domain in full, completed from reference TRBV18 and TRBJ1-2, reads NAGVMQNPRHLVRRRGQEARLRCSPMKGHSHVYWYRQLPEEGLKFMVYLQKENIIDESGMPKERFSAEFPKEGPSILRIQQVVRGDSAAYFCASSLGQGIVTVGYGYTFGSGTRLTVV.